A selection of T cell receptor beta chains follows, all from one sample in a study of blood T cell repertoires in COVID-19. Here immunoSEQ multiplex PCR was the method, and the copy in TCRdb shows in-frame clones only, minus some. The sample records over 95,000 clones, 85% being singletons. The sequencing input was peripheral blood. The receptor set was obtained from a human donor in a cohort sampled during active COVID-19. Each CDR3 is given with its conserved first and last residue. Each record gives: D gene, clone size, J gene, V gene, CDR3 protein, CDR3 DNA. A D gene is named only where the DNA matches it firmly. Clone sizes are given selectively: once, few, many, or a class where the clone is expanded.

d_gene: TRBD1
abundance: once
j_gene: TRBJ1-2
v_gene: TRBV28
CDR3aa: CASRISGTGGYTF
CDR3nt: TGTGCCAGCAGGATCAGTGGGACAGGCGGCTACACCTTC

d_gene: -
abundance: -
j_gene: TRBJ1-5
v_gene: TRBV20-1
CDR3aa: CSASSGMRQPQHF
CDR3nt: TGCAGTGCTAGTTCAGGAATGAGACAGCCCCAGCATTTT

d_gene: -
abundance: -
j_gene: TRBJ2-2
v_gene: TRBV5-1
CDR3aa: CASSVDSVWNTGELFF
CDR3nt: TGCGCCAGCAGCGTAGACAGCGTTTGGAACACCGGGGAGCTGTTTTTT

d_gene: TRBD1
abundance: -
j_gene: TRBJ1-1
v_gene: TRBV2
CDR3aa: CASKPGGTEAFF
CDR3nt: TGTGCCAGCAAACCAGGGGGCACTGAAGCTTTCTTT

d_gene: -
abundance: -
j_gene: TRBJ2-1
v_gene: TRBV7-9
CDR3aa: CASSQQNKLSDRAINEQFF
CDR3nt: TGTGCCAGCAGCCAACAGAATAAGCTTAGCGATCGGGCCATCAATGAGCAGTTCTTC

d_gene: TRBD1
abundance: -
j_gene: TRBJ2-5
v_gene: TRBV7-2
CDR3aa: CASSLEDRGRGTQYF
CDR3nt: TGTGCCAGCAGCTTAGAGGACAGGGGGCGTGGGACCCAGTACTTC

d_gene: -
abundance: -
j_gene: TRBJ1-2
v_gene: TRBV11-2
CDR3aa: CASSSSRGGRNYGYTF
CDR3nt: TGTGCCAGCAGCTCCTCACGGGGGGGAAGGAACTATGGCTACACCTTC

d_gene: TRBD1
abundance: -
j_gene: TRBJ1-6
v_gene: TRBV11-2
CDR3aa: CASSPRTGDYSPLHF
CDR3nt: TGTGCCAGCAGCCCCCGGACAGGGGATTATTCACCCCTCCACTTT

d_gene: -
abundance: -
j_gene: TRBJ2-7
v_gene: TRBV5-1
CDR3aa: CASSLAGGPGDSYEQYF
CDR3nt: TGCGCCAGCAGCTTGGCCGGGGGGCCCGGGGACTCCTACGAGCAGTACTTC

d_gene: -
abundance: -
j_gene: TRBJ2-7
v_gene: TRBV27
CDR3aa: CASSLSHGQILYEQYF
CDR3nt: TGTGCCAGCAGTCTATCGCACGGACAGATTCTTTACGAGCAGTACTTC

d_gene: TRBD1
abundance: once
j_gene: TRBJ1-1
v_gene: TRBV14
CDR3aa: CASAATGAPSTEAFF
CDR3nt: TGTGCCAGCGCCGCCACAGGGGCGCCGAGCACTGAAGCTTTCTTT

d_gene: TRBD2
abundance: -
j_gene: TRBJ2-5
v_gene: TRBV30
CDR3aa: CAWSALAGSGTQYF
CDR3nt: TGTGCCTGGAGTGCACTAGCGGGTTCCGGGACCCAGTACTTC

d_gene: -
abundance: -
j_gene: TRBJ1-4
v_gene: TRBV5-1
CDR3aa: CASSSETATNEKLFF
CDR3nt: TGCGCCAGCAGCTCGGAGACAGCAACTAATGAAAAACTGTTTTTT

d_gene: -
abundance: -
j_gene: TRBJ1-6
v_gene: TRBV6-5
CDR3aa: CASSYSRQTGNSPLHF
CDR3nt: TGTGCCAGCAGTTACTCGAGGCAAACTGGGAATTCACCCCTCCACTTT

d_gene: TRBD1
abundance: -
j_gene: TRBJ2-7
v_gene: TRBV19
CDR3aa: CASSDPGQGAYSYEQYF
CDR3nt: TGTGCCAGTAGTGATCCGGGACAGGGGGCTTACTCCTACGAGCAGTACTTC

d_gene: -
abundance: -
j_gene: TRBJ1-5
v_gene: TRBV5-1
CDR3aa: CASSLSGRQPQHF
CDR3nt: TGCGCCAGCAGCTTGTCAGGCCGTCAGCCCCAGCATTTT

d_gene: TRBD1
abundance: -
j_gene: TRBJ1-2
v_gene: TRBV6-5
CDR3aa: CASSYSSWDSYYGYTF
CDR3nt: TGTGCCAGCAGTTACTCGAGCTGGGACAGCTACTATGGCTACACCTTC

d_gene: TRBD1
abundance: -
j_gene: TRBJ1-1
v_gene: TRBV6-1
CDR3aa: CASSRQGNTEAFF
CDR3nt: TGTGCCAGCAGCAGACAGGGAAACACTGAAGCTTTCTTT

d_gene: -
abundance: -
j_gene: TRBJ2-2
v_gene: TRBV4-3
CDR3aa: CASRAGPTANTGELFF
CDR3nt: TGCGCCAGCAGGGCGGGACCTACCGCGAACACCGGGGAGCTGTTTTTT

d_gene: -
abundance: once
j_gene: TRBJ1-1
v_gene: TRBV18
CDR3aa: CASSPAPRAEAFF
CDR3nt: TGTGCCAGCTCACCGGCCCCCCGTGCTGAAGCTTTCTTT

d_gene: -
abundance: few
j_gene: TRBJ1-5
v_gene: TRBV4-1
CDR3aa: CASSQDRGIQPQHF
CDR3nt: TGCGCCAGCAGCCAAGACAGGGGAATCCAGCCCCAGCATTTT

d_gene: -
abundance: few
j_gene: TRBJ1-5
v_gene: TRBV7-2
CDR3aa: CASSSSGREDQPQHF
CDR3nt: TGTGCCAGCAGCTCTTCCGGGAGGGAAGATCAGCCCCAGCATTTT